The entry below gives a single TCR beta chain sequence along with its context. The entry originates in a study of early stage breast cancer tumors. For the study at large: Eight ER+/PR+/HER2- tumors were invasive ductal; a few were invasive lobular.

Profiling relied on immunoSEQ multiplex PCR, and the TCRdb table lists in-frame clones only, not all of them. The sample holds 55,000 to 70,000 clones, 80% seen once. Sequencing was carried out using blood. The receptor comes from a person aged 40-50 years with breast cancer.

DNA of the CDR3: TGTGCCAGCTCAAGGGGGAATGAGCAGTTCTTC. It is translated as CASSRGNEQFF. The gene calls are TRBV18 and TRBJ2-1, with D tentatively TRBD1 (6 bases). The V end lost 5 bases, the J end lost 7 bases, and 6 bases lay between the germline ends. The CDR3 is made up of 11 amino acids. CDR1 KGHSH and CDR2 LQKENI come from the germline V gene.